The 31 T cell receptor beta chains in this list originate from one sample, sequenced in a study of blood T cell repertoires in COVID-19. TCRdb's copy holds only in-frame clones and misses some; the assay was immunoSEQ multiplex PCR. Of some 400,000 clones in the sample, more than 75% are singletons; the top ten hold about 1%. Sequences were obtained from peripheral blood. The receptors originated from a human donor with acute or convalescent COVID-19. The donor label of this sample is uncertain.

This chain connects TRBV6-5 to TRBJ2-5, with 10 bases identical to TRBD2. V was pared by 8 bases and J by 6 bases, with 9 bases of the junction left unmatched. CDR3 size: 14 residues. Germline V gene sequence: CDR1 MNHEY, CDR2 SVGAGI. In DNA form, the CDR3 reads TGTGCCAGCCACGATAGCGGGGGGTCGAAGACCCAGTACTTC. This translates into CASHDSGGSKTQYF.

Here the CDR3 DNA reads TGTGCTCTCGCAGGCGAGAGGGACTATGGCTACACCTTC. Residues: CALAGERDYGYTF. J is TRBJ1-2 and V is TRBV2; D call uncertain. This CDR3 comprises 13 residues. Germline CDR1 reads SNHLY; CDR2 reads FYNNEI.

This chain joins TRBV6-5 and TRBJ1-5; D might be TRBD1 (5 bases). Trimming took off 6 bases at V and 8 bases at J, with 8 bases between the two ends. The germline CDR1 and CDR2 sequences are MNHEY and SVGAGI. The CDR3 spans 11 residues. CDR3 residues: CASSRGEPQHF. In nucleotides, the CDR3 is TGTGCCAGCAGCCGGGGGGAGCCCCAGCATTTT.

This clone has only a few counts. This sequence joins TRBV29-1 and TRBJ2-2, with 8 bases that match TRBD2. CDR3 size: 12 residues. Germline values: CDR1 SQVTM, CDR2 ANQGSEA. The J segment lost 9 bases and the V segment lost 6 bases, leaving 6 bases of the junction unmatched. Here the CDR3 DNA reads TGCAGCGTGAATAGCGGGGTCCGGGAGCTGTTTTTT. Residues: CSVNSGVRELFF.

This clone came up a few times. The chain combines TRBV6-1 with TRBJ2-6; TRBD1 might be the D (7 bases). V gave up 4 bases and J gave up 0 bases, with 10 bases separating them. Germline CDR1 reads MNHNS; CDR2 reads SASEGT. The length of the CDR3 is 16 residues. CDR3: CASSAQGGSGANVLTF. For the CDR3, the DNA is TGTGCCAGCAGTGCCCAGGGGGGCTCTGGGGCCAACGTCCTGACTTTC.

This rearrangement joins TRBV27 to TRBJ1-2, with 9 bases lining up with TRBD1. Looked up from germline, CDR1 is MNHEY and CDR2 is SMNVEV (reference sequence). Trimming at V came to 7 bases and at J to 5 bases, leaving 5 bases not matched to a gene. This CDR3 contains 13 residues. CDR3 protein: CASKQDRGYGYTF. The CDR3 region has the DNA TGTGCCAGCAAACAGGACAGGGGTTATGGCTACACCTTC.

The chain links TRBV2 to TRBJ1-3; weak D call: TRBD1 (6 bases). Germline loops: CDR1 SNHLY, CDR2 FYNNEI. This CDR3 contains 15 residues. Trimming left V 6 bases short and J 0 bases short, with 12 bases between. The CDR3: CASRGQRYSGNTIYF. DNA of the CDR3: TGTGCCAGCAGAGGACAGCGATACTCTGGAAACACCATATATTTT.

The rearrangement uses TRBV6-5 and TRBJ1-2, with D unclear. The ends were cut back, 7 bases at V and 1 base at J, with 7 bases in the middle. Germline V CDR1 and CDR2: MNHEY, SVGAGI. The CDR3 is 12 amino acids. The CDR3 reads CASKSNNYGYTF. The CDR3 coding sequence is TGTGCCAGCAAGAGTAATAACTATGGCTACACCTTC.

J is TRBJ1-2 and V is TRBV4-2, with D tentatively TRBD1 (5 bases). The V gene's germline CDR1 is LGHNA and CDR2 YNFKEQ. V dropped 3 bases and J dropped 4 bases, with 15 bases sitting between them. CDR3 length equals 15 residues. This CDR3 reads CASSQNPDTVYGYTF. The CDR3 bases are TGTGCCAGCAGCCAGAACCCGGACACGGTCTATGGCTACACCTTC.

This clone was recorded once. The chain has TRBV10-1 and TRBJ1-4; D perhaps matches TRBD1 (6 bases). CDR3 size: 15 residues. CDR1 is WNHNN and CDR2 is SYGVQD in the germline V gene (reference sequence). The V end lost 0 bases, the J end lost 7 bases, and 12 bases lay between the germline ends. CDR3 region: CASSESPRGREKLFF. DNA for the CDR3: TGCGCCAGCAGTGAGTCCCCCAGGGGACGTGAAAAACTGTTTTTT.

The rearrangement uses TRBV9 and TRBJ1-1; D uncertain. The CDR3 runs 16 residues. Germline CDR1 and CDR2: SGDLS and YYNGEE. Between the trimmed V and J ends, which lost 4 bases and 0 bases, there was a span of 16 bases. CDR3 in amino acids: CASSPQVANMNTEAFF. DNA of the CDR3: TGTGCCAGCAGCCCCCAGGTGGCCAACATGAACACTGAAGCTTTCTTT.

The V call is TRBV30, the J call TRBJ1-1; D might be TRBD1 (5 bases). This CDR3 is 12 amino acids long. Germline V CDR1 and CDR2: GTSNPN, SVGIG (reference sequence). V shed 0 bases and J shed 10 bases, with 12 bases lying between them. The CDR3 DNA sequence: TGTGCCTGGAGTGTACAAGGGGCTGGAGCTTTCTTT. As protein: CAWSVQGAGAFF.

V gene TRBV7-8 combines with J gene TRBJ1-1; TRBD1 aligns across 8 bases. Trimming cost V 8 bases and J 5 bases; bases outside gene matches: 13. The germline V gene has CDR1 SGHVS and CDR2 FQNEAQ. The CDR3 totals 15 residues. In DNA, the CDR3 is TGTGCCAGCCTCCGGGACAGGATTCTGGGGACTGAAGCTTTCTTT. It codes for CASLRDRILGTEAFF.

The chain links TRBV30 to TRBJ1-2, with 8 bases aligning to TRBD1. This CDR3 region has 14 residues. Trimming removed 8 bases from V and 2 bases from J; junction bases left unmatched: 10. CDR1 is GTSNPN, CDR2 SVGIG, per germline (reference sequence). CDR3: CARSRTGINYGYTF. In nucleotides, the CDR3 is TGTGCCCGATCCCGGACAGGGATAAACTATGGCTACACCTTC.

J is TRBJ2-7 and V is TRBV7-9; 11 bases agree with TRBD1. Trimming cost V 4 bases and J 3 bases; bases outside gene matches: 8. CDR1 SEHNR and CDR2 FQNEAQ come from the germline V gene (reference sequence). The CDR3 sequence is 16 residues long. CDR3 nucleotide sequence: TGTGCCAGCAGCTCTCCGGGACAGGGGGGAAGCTACGAGCAGTACTTC. Residues: CASSSPGQGGSYEQYF.

This chain connects TRBV15 to TRBJ1-1, with a possible D match to TRBD1 (5 bases). Trimming took 0 bases from V and 0 from J, leaving 8 bases between them. The CDR3 contains 15 residues. Germline lookup yields CDR1 LNHNV and CDR2 YYDKDF (reference sequence). The CDR3 region is CATSRDRDLNTEAFF. The CDR3 coding sequence is TGTGCCACCAGCAGAGACCGGGACTTGAACACTGAAGCTTTCTTT.

The V call is TRBV12-5, the J call TRBJ1-1; TRBD1 is a possible D gene (5 bases). The V end was cut by 3 bases, the J end by 3 bases, with 8 bases between. CDR3 size: 13 residues. Germline loops: CDR1 LGHNT, CDR2 FRNRAP. The CDR3 protein is CASGFGGDTEAFF. The CDR3 coding sequence is TGTGCTAGTGGTTTCGGAGGGGACACTGAAGCTTTCTTT.

The rearrangement uses TRBV12-3 or TRBV12-4 and TRBJ2-3; tentatively, D is TRBD1 (5 bases). This CDR3 is 13 amino acids long. Trimming cost V 6 bases and J 4 bases, with 11 bases left between them. Written as DNA, the CDR3 is TGTGCCAGCAGCCCATTCAGGGCAGATACGCAGTATTTT. Translating it yields CASSPFRADTQYF.

The chain has TRBV10-2 and TRBJ1-1; no clear D gene. The CDR3 runs to 16 residues. Germline CDR1 reads WSHSY; CDR2 reads SAAADI. Trimming took 4 bases from V and 4 from J, leaving 19 bases between them. CDR3 coding DNA: TGCGCCAGCAGTGGAGACTCGCTTGGGCGGGGCACTGAAGCTTTCTTT. It specifies CASSGDSLGRGTEAFF.

This clone was observed once. The rearrangement links TRBV7-8 to TRBJ2-2, with a tentative D call TRBD2 (6 bases). This CDR3 has 15 residues. Germline V gene lookup returns CDR1 SGHVS and CDR2 FQNEAQ. The V and J ends lost 6 bases and 9 bases respectively, with 20 bases between them. The CDR3 region has the DNA TGTGCCAGCAGACCCTCGGGACTTAACTACCGGGAGCTGTTTTTT. As protein: CASRPSGLNYRELFF. Variable domain in full (rest from reference TRBV7-8 and TRBJ2-2): GAGVSQSPRYKVAKRGQDVALRCDPISGHVSLFWYQQALGQGPEFLTYFQNEAQLDKSGLPSDRFFAERPEGSVSTLKIQRTQQEDSAVYLCASRPSGLNYRELFFGEGSRLTVL.

V and J are TRBV2 and TRBJ1-2, with D possibly matching TRBD1 (5 bases). Germline CDR1 reads SNHLY; CDR2 reads FYNNEI. Trimming took off 7 bases at V and 7 bases at J, with 28 bases between the two ends. This CDR3 has 17 residues. CDR3 sequence: CASTEPINIRARGGYTF. The CDR3, as DNA: TGTGCCAGCACCGAACCCATAAACATAAGGGCTAGGGGTGGCTACACCTTC.

The gene calls are TRBV5-1 and TRBJ1-5; D gene uncertain. Germline V gives CDR1 SGHRS, CDR2 YFSETQ. The CDR3 is 15 amino acids. V gave up 3 bases and J gave up 6 bases, with 16 bases separating them. CDR3 protein: CASSSSGERGQPQHF. CDR3 DNA sequence: TGCGCCAGCAGCTCCTCTGGGGAACGGGGTCAGCCCCAGCATTTT.

This clone appeared a single time. V and J are TRBV7-9 and TRBJ2-5; 11 nucleotides line up with TRBD2. The CDR3 spans 17 residues. V dropped 5 bases and J dropped 7; count of bases not matched to a gene: 15. CDR1 is SEHNR, CDR2 FQNEAQ, per germline (reference sequence). The DNA for the CDR3 is TGTGCCAGCAGCAGTAGCGGGGGGGTTGATCGAATCGGGACCCAGTACTTC. Amino acids: CASSSSGGVDRIGTQYF.

The gene calls are TRBV6-5 and TRBJ2-2; TRBD1 matches at 8 bases. Looked up from germline, CDR1 is MNHEY and CDR2 is SVGAGI. This CDR3 has 14 amino acids. Germline trimming cut 6 bases from V and 8 bases from J; bases unmatched to any gene: 8. CDR3 nucleotides: TGTGCCAGCAGAAACTCACAGGGGGTAGGGGAGCTGTTTTTT. Translation: CASRNSQGVGELFF.

The sample holds a few counts of this clone. The chain links TRBV7-2 to TRBJ1-4; the D is unclear. Germline-derived CDR1 and CDR2 are SGHTA and FQGNSA. This CDR3 contains 15 residues. V lost 2 bases and J 0 bases, leaving 7 bases between the germline ends. The CDR3 sequence is CASSLPFATNEKLFF. The CDR3 DNA sequence: TGTGCCAGCAGCTTACCATTTGCAACTAATGAAAAACTGTTTTTT.

V usage is TRBV15 and J usage is TRBJ1-1; the D gene is possibly TRBD1 (6 bases). The CDR3 sequence is 15 residues long. The V and J ends lost 1 base and 0 bases respectively, with 9 bases between them. Germline V gene lookup returns CDR1 LNHNV and CDR2 YYDKDF (reference sequence). The CDR3 DNA reads TGTGCCACCAGCAGAGGCAGGGACATGAACACTGAAGCTTTCTTT. This gives the protein CATSRGRDMNTEAFF.

The chain employs TRBV3-1 (or the pseudogene TRBV3-2) and TRBJ2-7; D may be TRBD2 (6 bases). Looked up from germline, CDR1 is LGHDT and CDR2 is YNNKEL (reference sequence). V was pared by 3 bases and J by 3 bases, with 18 bases between. This CDR3 has 16 amino acids. CDR3 residues: CASSHPGGKNRYEQYF. In nucleotides, the CDR3 is TGTGCCAGCAGCCACCCTGGGGGGAAGAATCGCTACGAGCAGTACTTC.

The chain has TRBV6-5 and TRBJ2-1; TRBD2 aligns across 8 bases. The V segment lost 0 bases and the J segment 16 bases; nucleotides outside the gene matches: 14. CDR3 length equals 15 residues. Germline CDR1 reads MNHEY; CDR2 reads SVGAGI. The DNA for the CDR3 is TGTGCCAGCAGTTACTCGACCAGCGGGGGTTCCCCGCTATTCTTC. This translates into CASSYSTSGGSPLFF.

This chain uses TRBV6-5 with TRBJ2-7, with 7 bases aligning to TRBD1. After removal of 5 bases from V and 5 bases from J, the junction contained 3 bases not matched to a gene. This CDR3 contains 12 residues. CDR1 is MNHEY, CDR2 SVGAGI, per germline. This CDR3 reads CASSPDRDEQYF. As DNA, the CDR3 is TGTGCCAGCAGTCCCGACAGGGACGAGCAGTACTTC.

This chain links TRBV7-9 with TRBJ2-7; D is ambiguous. This CDR3 has 11 amino acids. The ends were cut back, 4 bases at V and 6 bases at J, with 7 bases in the middle. The germline V gene has CDR1 SEHNR and CDR2 FQNEAQ (reference sequence). The CDR3 sequence: CASSSSREQYF. The CDR3 nucleotides read TGTGCCAGCAGCTCGTCCCGCGAGCAGTACTTC.

The rearrangement uses TRBV3-1 (or the pseudogene TRBV3-2) and TRBJ2-4; 7 bases agree with TRBD2. In germline, CDR1 is LGHDT, CDR2 YNNKEL (reference sequence). The CDR3 loop spans 14 amino acids. Unmatched junction bases numbered 6, after V lost 2 bases and J lost 8 bases. The CDR3 DNA reads as TGTGCCAGCAGCCAAATGCCGGGACTATACATTCAGTACTTC. It yields the protein CASSQMPGLYIQYF.